Following are 20 T cell receptor beta chains from one sample sequenced in a study of blood T cells in healthy people across ages. Primers used in a second PCR of roughly 6 to 11 cycles were a sample-barcoded 5' primer and a J-beta primer mix. TCRdb processed the 5' RACE reads anew with MiXCR; each CDR3 protein has one entry. The sample includes about 1.8 million distinct CDR3 sequences, about 49% of them seen just once. Input material: blood. These receptors were obtained from a woman in her thirties or forties in good health.

The gene calls are TRBV20-1 and TRBJ2-5; D gene ambiguous. The CDR3 is 13 amino acids. From germline, CDR1 is DFQATT and CDR2 SNEGSKA (reference sequence). Trimming cost V 6 bases and J 2 bases, with 13 bases left between them. Here the CDR3 reads CSASFPPQETQYF. The DNA for the CDR3 is TGCAGTGCCAGCTTTCCCCCACAAGAGACCCAGTACTTC.

Here the CDR3 DNA reads TGTGCCAGCAGACCCTCAGGGGCTACTAATGAAAAACTGTTTTTT. Translating it yields CASRPSGATNEKLFF. The chain couples TRBV12-3 or TRBV12-4 to TRBJ1-4; tentatively, D is TRBD1 (6 bases). V lost 6 bases and J 2 bases, leaving 13 bases between the germline ends. The CDR3 contains 15 residues.

The chain has TRBV9 and TRBJ1-2; D is possibly TRBD1 (5 bases). CDR3 size: 16 residues. From germline, CDR1 is SGDLS and CDR2 YYNGEE. The V gene lost 0 bases and the J gene lost 4 bases, with 16 bases spanning the gap. CDR3 in amino acids: CASSVEVRAGTYGYTF. The CDR3 DNA reads as TGTGCCAGCAGCGTAGAGGTGAGGGCAGGGACCTATGGCTACACCTTC.

The V call is TRBV5-1, the J call TRBJ2-1, with 8 bases matching TRBD1. The J call may be incorrect, as the DNA end agrees better with TRBJ2-7. This CDR3 is 16 amino acids long. The V gene's germline CDR1 is SGHRS and CDR2 YFSETQ. The CDR3: CASSVSGQGNYNEQYF. DNA for the CDR3: TGCGCCAGCAGCGTATCCGGACAGGGAAACTACAATGAGCAGTACTTC.

The CDR3: CSARRGRLAGTDTQYF. The CDR3 region has the DNA TGCAGTGCTAGACGGGGGCGACTAGCGGGCACAGATACGCAGTATTTT. The gene calls are TRBV20-1 and TRBJ2-3; 9 positions agree with TRBD2. Germline assignment: CDR1 DFQATT and CDR2 SNEGSKA (reference sequence). The CDR3 sequence is 16 residues long. With 2 bases clipped from V and 1 base from J, the junction kept 7 bases outside the gene matches.

This clonotype was detected a few times. The rearrangement uses TRBV28 and TRBJ2-5; D is undetermined. V was shortened by 6 bases and J by 7 bases, with 12 bases between the two germline ends. Germline V gives CDR1 MDHEN, CDR2 SYDVKM. The CDR3 is 12 residues long. The CDR3 bases are TGTGCCAGCAGACTCGGGCTCGGGACCCAGTACTTC. Encoded protein: CASRLGLGTQYF.

In this sample, this clonotype turned up a few times. This chain uses TRBV4-2 with TRBJ1-1, with D perhaps TRBD1 (5 bases). Deletions cut 1 base from V and 8 bases from J, with 11 bases between. This CDR3 has 13 residues. Germline CDR1 is LGHNA and CDR2 is YNFKEQ. The CDR3: CASSQVRDLEAFF. The DNA for the CDR3 is TGTGCCAGCAGCCAAGTCAGGGATTTGGAAGCTTTCTTT.

Only a few counts were recorded for this clonotype. The chain is built from TRBV12-3 or TRBV12-4 and TRBJ2-5; D may be TRBD2 (5 bases). V shed 6 bases and J shed 5 bases, with 10 bases lying between them. This CDR3 is built from 12 residues. CDR3 in amino acids: CASRDWWETQYF. The CDR3 coding sequence is TGTGCCAGCAGGGACTGGTGGGAGACCCAGTACTTC.

This clonotype has only a few counts. This chain connects TRBV6-5 to TRBJ2-3; maybe TRBD1 (5 bases). V lost 0 bases, J lost 2 bases, and 12 bases lay in between. Germline V lookup: CDR1 MNHEY, CDR2 SVGAGI. CDR3 size: 16 residues. The CDR3 is CASSYSLTGATDTQYF. DNA of the CDR3: TGTGCCAGCAGTTACTCCCTGACTGGGGCCACAGATACGCAGTATTTT.

The chain combines TRBV20-1 with TRBJ2-7; 7 nucleotides agree with TRBD1. The CDR3 has 13 residues. Germline V gives CDR1 DFQATT, CDR2 SNEGSKA (reference sequence). CDR3 sequence (DNA): TGCAGGGCCTTGGGGGACAGCTCCTACGAGCAGTACTTC. This encodes CRALGDSSYEQYF.

This clonotype has just one count. The chain recombines TRBV24-1 with TRBJ2-3; 7 bases align to TRBD1. Germline V CDR1 and CDR2: KGHDR, SFDVKD. V shed 3 bases, J shed 5 bases, and the junction held 7 bases outside the gene matches. This CDR3 comprises 15 residues. This CDR3 is CATSDKRQGEDTQYF. Here the CDR3 DNA reads TGTGCCACCAGTGATAAACGTCAGGGGGAAGATACGCAGTATTTT.

There are a few counts of this clonotype. One end of the junction is discordant with germline, which a read error may explain. J is TRBJ2-5 and V is TRBV4-1; 8 bases align to TRBD2. CDR1 MGHRA and CDR2 YSYEKL come from the germline V gene. The CDR3 sequence is 14 residues long. The CDR3: CAGSQGGGQETQYF. The CDR3 DNA reads as TGCGCCGGCAGCCAAGGCGGGGGGCAAGAGACCCAGTACTTC.

The chain joins TRBV28 to TRBJ1-6, with D possibly TRBD1 on 5 matching bases. Trimming cost V 6 bases and J 7 bases, with 13 bases left between them. The CDR3 loop spans 14 amino acids. CDR1 is MDHEN, CDR2 SYDVKM, per germline. CDR3: CASRSGGVNSPLHF. The CDR3 DNA reads as TGTGCCAGCAGGTCCGGGGGGGTGAATTCACCCCTCCACTTT.

The J gene is TRBJ2-7, the V gene TRBV7-2; 8 nucleotides align to TRBD2. Germline V CDR1 and CDR2: SGHTA, FQGNSA. The CDR3 runs to 16 residues. V trimming: 0 bases; J trimming: 1 base; junction bases outside the gene matches: 5. The CDR3 loop is CASSLATSGESYEQYF. As DNA, the CDR3 is TGTGCCAGCAGCTTAGCCACTAGCGGAGAATCCTACGAGCAGTACTTC.

Regarding this clonotype: With a much larger clone just one base away, this may be a read error. The gene calls are TRBV10-3 and TRBJ2-5, with 7 bases fitting TRBD1. After removal of 6 bases from V and 2 bases from J, the junction contained 3 bases not matched to a gene. Germline V lookup: CDR1 ENHRY, CDR2 SYGVKD. This CDR3 contains 13 residues. The CDR3 sequence: CAISPTGQETQYF. CDR3 DNA: TGTGCCATCAGCCCGACAGGGCAAGAGACCCAGTACTTC.

The chain carries TRBV11-2 and TRBJ1-1, with 9 bases matching TRBD1. After removal of 5 bases from V and 1 base from J, the junction contained 5 bases not matched to a gene. The germline gives CDR1 SGHAT, CDR2 FQNNGV. This CDR3 spans 15 amino acids. CDR3 DNA sequence: TGTGCCAGCAGCGTGGGGACAGGGAGGAACACTGAAGCTTTCTTT. Translation: CASSVGTGRNTEAFF.

This clonotype has a handful of counts. At one end the junction does not follow the germline gene, possibly because of a read error. The J gene is TRBJ1-2, the V gene TRBV7-2; D ambiguous. Germline V CDR1 and CDR2: SGHTA, FQGNSA. CDR3 length: 14 residues. CDR3 in DNA: TGCGCCAGCAGCTTGGATCGGGGAATCTATGGCTACACCTTC. Protein product: CASSLDRGIYGYTF.

This clonotype has more than one count but fewer than ten. The V call is TRBV4-1, the J call TRBJ2-5, with 10 bases matching TRBD2. The CDR3 sequence is 17 residues long. The V segment lost 1 base and the J segment 3 bases; nucleotides outside the gene matches: 8. Germline assignment: CDR1 MGHRA and CDR2 YSYEKL. CDR3 region: CASSQVSLGLAKETQYF. CDR3 DNA sequence: TGCGCCAGCAGCCAAGTTTCGCTGGGACTAGCGAAAGAGACCCAGTACTTC.

This sequence joins TRBV6-5 and TRBJ2-3; tentatively, D is TRBD2 (6 bases). Trimming removed 2 bases at V and 0 bases at J, with 12 bases between. The CDR3 has 16 residues. Germline CDR1 reads MNHEY; CDR2 reads SVGAGI. CDR3 sequence: CASSYARGSSTDTQYF. The CDR3 coding sequence is TGTGCCAGCAGTTACGCGCGGGGCTCTAGCACAGATACGCAGTATTTT.

The chain couples TRBV10-3 to TRBJ2-7, with 10 nucleotides matching TRBD1. The CDR3 spans 14 residues. Germline values: CDR1 ENHRY, CDR2 SYGVKD. Trimming removed 5 bases from V and 7 bases from J; junction bases left unmatched: 8. The CDR3 DNA is TGTGCCATCAGTCCCGGGACAGGGGTCAATGAGCAGTACTTC. It is translated as CAISPGTGVNEQYF.